This T cell receptor beta chain appears in the sequencing data of a study of identical twins. Study-level findings and limits: Weaker excess twin sharing was observed in beta out-of-frame sequences. The study found that models underestimated out-of-frame TCR alpha sharing in monozygotic twins. Abundant cord blood beta clonotypes carried fewer insertions; memory repertoires showed none.

This clonotype has a count of ten or more. As yet, its antigen is unknown. TCRdb reanalysed the 5' RACE reads using MiXCR and keeps one entry per CDR3 protein. The table lists about 530,000 distinct CDR3 sequences, more than 20% of them singletons. The CDR3 has 13 amino acids. V was clipped by 10 bases and J by 3 bases, with 12 bases between them. CDR1 and CDR2 (germline): KGHDR, SFDVKD. In addition, the sample was reused for a study of yellow fever vaccine responses in identical twins. That study adds: Twins' vaccine T cell responses reportedly seemed partly convergent and partly personalized.

The chain couples TRBV24-1 to TRBJ2-1; D call uncertain. Sequencing input: CD4+ T cells sorted from blood. This TCR came from a woman between 18 and 29 years old in good health. CDR3 region: CATAHVSYNEQFF. The CDR3 DNA follows: TGTGCCACTGCCCACGTAAGCTACAATGAGCAGTTCTTC.